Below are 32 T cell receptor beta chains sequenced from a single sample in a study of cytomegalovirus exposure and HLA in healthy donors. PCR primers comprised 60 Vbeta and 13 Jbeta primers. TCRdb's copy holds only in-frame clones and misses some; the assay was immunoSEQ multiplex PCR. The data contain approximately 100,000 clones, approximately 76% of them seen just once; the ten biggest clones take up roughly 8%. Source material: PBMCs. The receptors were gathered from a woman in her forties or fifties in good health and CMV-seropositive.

CDR3 DNA: TGTGCCAGCAGCCGGACAGTCTACGAGCAGTACTTC. As protein: CASSRTVYEQYF. The chain links TRBV14 to TRBJ2-7; D may be TRBD1 (6 bases). In germline, CDR1 is SGHDN, CDR2 FVKESK. Trimming removed 4 bases from V and 3 bases from J, with 7 bases in between. CDR3 size: 12 residues. Looking up the rest from reference TRBV14 and TRBJ2-7 gives the full variable domain: EAGVTQFPSHSVIEKGQTVTLRCDPISGHDNLYWYRRVMGKEIKFLLHFVKESKQDESGMPNNRFLAERTGGTYSTLKVQPAELEDSGVYFCASSRTVYEQYFGPGTRLTVT.

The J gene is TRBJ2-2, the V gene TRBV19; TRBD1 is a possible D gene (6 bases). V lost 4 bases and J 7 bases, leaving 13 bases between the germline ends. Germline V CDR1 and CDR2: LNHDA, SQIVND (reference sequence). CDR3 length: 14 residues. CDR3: CASSTLQGSGELFF. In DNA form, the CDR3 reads TGTGCCAGTAGTACCTTACAGGGAAGCGGGGAGCTGTTTTTT.

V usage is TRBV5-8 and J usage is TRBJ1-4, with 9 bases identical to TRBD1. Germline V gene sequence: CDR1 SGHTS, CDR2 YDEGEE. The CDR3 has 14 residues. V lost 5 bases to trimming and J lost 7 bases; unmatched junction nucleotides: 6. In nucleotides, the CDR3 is TGTGCCAGCAGTCCGGACAGGGGAGGTGAAAAACTGTTTTTT. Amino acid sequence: CASSPDRGGEKLFF.

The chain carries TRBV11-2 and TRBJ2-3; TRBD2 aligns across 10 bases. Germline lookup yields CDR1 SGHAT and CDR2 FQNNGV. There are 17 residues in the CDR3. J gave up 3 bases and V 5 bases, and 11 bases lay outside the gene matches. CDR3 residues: CASSLTSGAGGTDTQYF. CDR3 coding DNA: TGTGCCAGCAGCCTTACTAGCGGGGCGGGGGGGACAGATACGCAGTATTTT.

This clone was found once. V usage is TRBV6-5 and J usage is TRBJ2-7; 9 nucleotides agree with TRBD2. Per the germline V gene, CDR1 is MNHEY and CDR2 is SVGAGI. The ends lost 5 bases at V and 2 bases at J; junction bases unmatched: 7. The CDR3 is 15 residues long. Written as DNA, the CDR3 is TGTGCCAGCAGTGCATTAGCGGGAGAGACCTACGAGCAGTACTTC. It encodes CASSALAGETYEQYF.

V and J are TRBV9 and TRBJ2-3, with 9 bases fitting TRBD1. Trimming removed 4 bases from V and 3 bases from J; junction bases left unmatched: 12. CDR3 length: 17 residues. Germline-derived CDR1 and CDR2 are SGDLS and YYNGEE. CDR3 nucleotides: TGTGCCAGCAGCCATTCCGTTAGACAGGGGGAGACAGATACGCAGTATTTT. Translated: CASSHSVRQGETDTQYF.

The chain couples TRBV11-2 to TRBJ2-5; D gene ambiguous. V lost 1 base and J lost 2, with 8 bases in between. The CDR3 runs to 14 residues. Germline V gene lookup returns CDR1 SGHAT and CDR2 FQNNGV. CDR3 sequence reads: CASSLGQIQETQYF. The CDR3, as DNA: TGTGCCAGCAGCTTAGGGCAAATACAAGAGACCCAGTACTTC.

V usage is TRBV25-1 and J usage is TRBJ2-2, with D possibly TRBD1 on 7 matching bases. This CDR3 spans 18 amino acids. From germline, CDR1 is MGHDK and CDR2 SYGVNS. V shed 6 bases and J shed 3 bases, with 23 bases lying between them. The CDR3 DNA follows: TGTGCCAGCAGCCTCGCAGGAGGGCAGGGGGAGCACACCGGGGAGCTGTTTTTT. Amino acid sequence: CASSLAGGQGEHTGELFF.

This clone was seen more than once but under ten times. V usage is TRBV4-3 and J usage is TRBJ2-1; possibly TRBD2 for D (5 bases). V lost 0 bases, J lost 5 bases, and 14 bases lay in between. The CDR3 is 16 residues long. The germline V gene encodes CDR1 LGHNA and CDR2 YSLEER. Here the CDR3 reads CASSQEVIQRNNEQFF. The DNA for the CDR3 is TGCGCCAGCAGCCAAGAGGTCATACAGCGGAACAATGAGCAGTTCTTC.

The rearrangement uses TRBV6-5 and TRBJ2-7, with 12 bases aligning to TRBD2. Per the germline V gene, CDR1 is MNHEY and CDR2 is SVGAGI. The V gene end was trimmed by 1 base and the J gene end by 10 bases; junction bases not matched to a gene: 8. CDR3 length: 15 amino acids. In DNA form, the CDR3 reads TGTGCCAGCAGTTACTGGGGACTAGCGGGCCAGACTCAGTACTTC. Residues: CASSYWGLAGQTQYF.

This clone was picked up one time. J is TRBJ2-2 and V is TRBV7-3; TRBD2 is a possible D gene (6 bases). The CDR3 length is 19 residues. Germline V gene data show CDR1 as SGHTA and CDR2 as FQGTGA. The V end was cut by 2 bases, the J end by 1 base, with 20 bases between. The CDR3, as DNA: TGTGCCAGCAGCTTACACGGGGGAATGGGTCGGGGGAACACCGGGGAGCTGTTTTTT. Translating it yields CASSLHGGMGRGNTGELFF. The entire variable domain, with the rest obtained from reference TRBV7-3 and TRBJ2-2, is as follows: GAGVSQTPSNKVTEKGKYVELRCDPISGHTALYWYRQSLGQGPEFLIYFQGTGAADDSGLPNDRFFAVRPEGSVSTLKIQRTERGDSAVYLCASSLHGGMGRGNTGELFFGEGSRLTVL.

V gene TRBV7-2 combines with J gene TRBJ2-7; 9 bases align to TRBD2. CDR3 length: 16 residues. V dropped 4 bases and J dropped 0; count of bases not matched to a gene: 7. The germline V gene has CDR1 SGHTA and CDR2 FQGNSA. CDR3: CASSSSLAGSSYEQYF. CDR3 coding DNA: TGTGCCAGCAGCTCCAGCCTAGCGGGGAGCTCCTACGAGCAGTACTTC.

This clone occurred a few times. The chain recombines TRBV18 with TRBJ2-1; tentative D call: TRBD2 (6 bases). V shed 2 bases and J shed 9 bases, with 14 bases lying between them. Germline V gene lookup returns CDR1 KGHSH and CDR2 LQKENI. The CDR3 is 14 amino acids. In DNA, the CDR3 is TGTGCCAGCTCACCATGGAGGGGAAGGGCTGAGCAGTTCTTC. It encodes CASSPWRGRAEQFF. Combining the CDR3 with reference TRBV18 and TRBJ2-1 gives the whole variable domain NAGVMQNPRHLVRRRGQEARLRCSPMKGHSHVYWYRQLPEEGLKFMVYLQKENIIDESGMPKERFSAEFPKEGPSILRIQQVVRGDSAAYFCASSPWRGRAEQFFGPGTRLTVL.

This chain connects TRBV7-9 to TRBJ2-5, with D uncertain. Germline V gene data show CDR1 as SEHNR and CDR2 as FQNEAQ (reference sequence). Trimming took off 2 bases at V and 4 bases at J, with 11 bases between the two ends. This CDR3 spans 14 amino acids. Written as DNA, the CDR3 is TGTGCCAGCAGCTTATCGGCGCGGCTAGAGACCCAGTACTTC. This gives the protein CASSLSARLETQYF. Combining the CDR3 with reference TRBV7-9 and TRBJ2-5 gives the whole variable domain DTGVSQNPRHKITKRGQNVTFRCDPISEHNRLYWYRQTLGQGPEFLTYFQNEAQLEKSRLLSDRFSAERPKGSFSTLEIQRTEQGDSAMYLCASSLSARLETQYFGPGTRLLVL.

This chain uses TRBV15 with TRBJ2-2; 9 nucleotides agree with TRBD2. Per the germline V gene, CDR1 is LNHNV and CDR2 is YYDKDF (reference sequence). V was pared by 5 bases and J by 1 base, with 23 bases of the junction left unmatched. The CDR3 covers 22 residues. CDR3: CATSRPAGALAGVRENTGELFF. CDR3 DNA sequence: TGTGCCACCAGCCGCCCTGCGGGGGCCTTAGCGGGAGTTAGGGAGAACACCGGGGAGCTGTTTTTT.

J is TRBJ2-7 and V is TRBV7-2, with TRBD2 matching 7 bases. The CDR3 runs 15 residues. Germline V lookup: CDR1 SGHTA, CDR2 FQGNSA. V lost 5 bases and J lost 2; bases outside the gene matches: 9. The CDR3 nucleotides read TGTGCCAGCAGCCTAACTAGCGACCCACCCTACGAGCAGTACTTC. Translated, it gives CASSLTSDPPYEQYF.

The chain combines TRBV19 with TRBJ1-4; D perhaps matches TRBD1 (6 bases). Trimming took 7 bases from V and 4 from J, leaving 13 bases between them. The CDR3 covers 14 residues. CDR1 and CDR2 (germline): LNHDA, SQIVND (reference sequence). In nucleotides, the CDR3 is TGTGCCAGTAAAGGGGGACAAGATAATGAAAAACTGTTTTTT. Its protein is CASKGGQDNEKLFF.

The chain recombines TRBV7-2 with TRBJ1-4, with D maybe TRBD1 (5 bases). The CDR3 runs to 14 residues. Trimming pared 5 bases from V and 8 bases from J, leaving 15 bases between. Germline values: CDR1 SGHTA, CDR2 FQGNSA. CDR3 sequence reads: CASSADTLREKLFF. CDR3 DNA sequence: TGTGCCAGCAGCGCGGACACCCTCAGAGAAAAACTGTTTTTT.

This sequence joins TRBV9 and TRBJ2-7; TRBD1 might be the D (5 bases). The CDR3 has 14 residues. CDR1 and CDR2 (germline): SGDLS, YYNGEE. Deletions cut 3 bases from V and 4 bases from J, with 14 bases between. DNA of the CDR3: TGTGCCAGCAGCGCCACGTCAGGGTGGTACGAGCAGTACTTC. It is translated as CASSATSGWYEQYF.

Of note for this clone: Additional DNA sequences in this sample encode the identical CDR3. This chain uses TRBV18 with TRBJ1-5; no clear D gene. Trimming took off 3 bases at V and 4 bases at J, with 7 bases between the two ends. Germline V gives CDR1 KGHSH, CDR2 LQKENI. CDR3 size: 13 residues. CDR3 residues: CASSPLRNQPQHF. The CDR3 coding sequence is TGTGCCAGCTCACCGCTCAGAAATCAGCCCCAGCATTTT.

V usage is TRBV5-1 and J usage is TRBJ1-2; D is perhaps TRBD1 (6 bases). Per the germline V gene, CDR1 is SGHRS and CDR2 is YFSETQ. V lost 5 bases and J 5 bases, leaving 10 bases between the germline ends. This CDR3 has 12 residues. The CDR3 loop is CASSYTGYGYTF. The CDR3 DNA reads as TGCGCCAGCAGTTATACAGGGTATGGCTACACCTTC.

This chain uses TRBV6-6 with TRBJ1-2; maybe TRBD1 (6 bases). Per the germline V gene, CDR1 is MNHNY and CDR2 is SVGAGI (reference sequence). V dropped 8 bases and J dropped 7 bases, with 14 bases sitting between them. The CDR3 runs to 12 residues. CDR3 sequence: CASGGAVAGYTF. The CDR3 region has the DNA TGTGCCAGCGGGGGGGCGGTGGCTGGCTACACCTTC.

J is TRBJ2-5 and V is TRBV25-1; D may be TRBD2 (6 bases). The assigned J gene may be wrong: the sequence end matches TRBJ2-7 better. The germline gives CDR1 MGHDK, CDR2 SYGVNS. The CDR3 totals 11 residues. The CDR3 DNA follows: TGTGCCAGCAGTCGGGGGTACGAGCAGTACTTC. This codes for CASSRGYEQYF.

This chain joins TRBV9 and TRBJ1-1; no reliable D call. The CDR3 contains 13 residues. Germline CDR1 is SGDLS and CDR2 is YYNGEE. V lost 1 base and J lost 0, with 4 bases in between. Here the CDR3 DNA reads TGTGCCAGCAGCGTACTTTTGAACACTGAAGCTTTCTTT. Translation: CASSVLLNTEAFF.

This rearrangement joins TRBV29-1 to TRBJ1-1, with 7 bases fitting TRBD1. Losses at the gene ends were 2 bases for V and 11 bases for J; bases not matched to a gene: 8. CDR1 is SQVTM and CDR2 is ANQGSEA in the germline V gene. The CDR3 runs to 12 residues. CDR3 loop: CSVEKGAGKAFF. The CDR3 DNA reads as TGCAGCGTTGAAAAGGGGGCAGGGAAGGCTTTCTTT.

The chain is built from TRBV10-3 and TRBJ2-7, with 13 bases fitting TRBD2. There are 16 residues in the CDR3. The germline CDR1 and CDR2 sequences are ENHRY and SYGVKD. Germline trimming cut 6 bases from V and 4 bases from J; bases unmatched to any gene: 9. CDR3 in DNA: TGTGCCATCAGGCGCGGGACTAGCGGGAACGCTTACGAGCAGTACTTC. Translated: CAIRRGTSGNAYEQYF.

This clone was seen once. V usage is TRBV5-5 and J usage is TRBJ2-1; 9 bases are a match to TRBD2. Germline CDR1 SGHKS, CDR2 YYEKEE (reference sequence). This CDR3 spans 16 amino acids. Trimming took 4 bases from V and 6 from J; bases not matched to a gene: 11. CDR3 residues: CASSPLSGGRANEQFF. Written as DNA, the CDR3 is TGTGCCAGCAGCCCGCTTTCGGGCGGGAGGGCCAATGAGCAGTTCTTC.

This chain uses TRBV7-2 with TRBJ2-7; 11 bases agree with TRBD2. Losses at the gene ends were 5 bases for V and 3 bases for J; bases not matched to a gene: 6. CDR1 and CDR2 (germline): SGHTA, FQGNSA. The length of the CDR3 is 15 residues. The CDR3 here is CASSRLAGPNYEQYF. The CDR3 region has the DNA TGTGCCAGCAGCCGACTAGCGGGGCCCAACTACGAGCAGTACTTC.

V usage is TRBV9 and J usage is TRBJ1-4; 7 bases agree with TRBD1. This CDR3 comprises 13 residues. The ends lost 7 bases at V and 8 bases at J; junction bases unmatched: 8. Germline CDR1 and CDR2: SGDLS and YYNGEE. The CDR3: CASGGGRREKLFF. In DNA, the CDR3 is TGTGCCAGCGGAGGGGGCAGAAGGGAAAAACTGTTTTTT.

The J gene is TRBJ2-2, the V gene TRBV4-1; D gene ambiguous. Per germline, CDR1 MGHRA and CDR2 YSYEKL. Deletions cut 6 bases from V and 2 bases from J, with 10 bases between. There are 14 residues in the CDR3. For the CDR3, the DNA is TGCGCCAGCAGGCGGCAGACCAACACCGGGGAGCTGTTTTTT. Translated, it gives CASRRQTNTGELFF.

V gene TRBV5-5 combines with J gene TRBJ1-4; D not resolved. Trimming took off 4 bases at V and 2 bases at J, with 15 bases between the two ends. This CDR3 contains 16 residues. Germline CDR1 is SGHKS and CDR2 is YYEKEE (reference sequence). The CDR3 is CASSEGPRATNEKLFF. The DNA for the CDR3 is TGTGCCAGCAGCGAGGGTCCCCGGGCCACTAATGAAAAACTGTTTTTT.

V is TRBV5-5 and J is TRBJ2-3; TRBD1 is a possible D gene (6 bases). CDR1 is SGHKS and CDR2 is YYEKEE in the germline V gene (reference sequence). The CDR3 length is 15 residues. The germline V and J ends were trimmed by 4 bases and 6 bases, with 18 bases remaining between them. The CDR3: CASSPGTFPGDTQYF. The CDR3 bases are TGTGCCAGCAGCCCCGGGACATTTCCAGGGGATACGCAGTATTTT.